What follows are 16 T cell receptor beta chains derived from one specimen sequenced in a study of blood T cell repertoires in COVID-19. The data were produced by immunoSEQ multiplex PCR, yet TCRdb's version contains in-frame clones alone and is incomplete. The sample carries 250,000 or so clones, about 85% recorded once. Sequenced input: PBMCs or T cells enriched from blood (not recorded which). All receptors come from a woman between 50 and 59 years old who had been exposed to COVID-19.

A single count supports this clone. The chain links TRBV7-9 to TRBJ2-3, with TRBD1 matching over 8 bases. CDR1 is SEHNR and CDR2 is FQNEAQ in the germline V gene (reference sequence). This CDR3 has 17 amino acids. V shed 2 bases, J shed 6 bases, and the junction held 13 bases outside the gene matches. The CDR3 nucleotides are TGTGCCAGCAGCTTATATCTTAGGACAGGGTGGTTGGATACGCAGTATTTT. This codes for CASSLYLRTGWLDTQYF.

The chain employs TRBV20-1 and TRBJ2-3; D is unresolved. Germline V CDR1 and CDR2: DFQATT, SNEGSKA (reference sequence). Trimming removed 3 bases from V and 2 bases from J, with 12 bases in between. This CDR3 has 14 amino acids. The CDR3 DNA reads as TGCAGTGCTAGTCCGCCCTGGCTCACAGATACGCAGTATTTT. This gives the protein CSASPPWLTDTQYF.

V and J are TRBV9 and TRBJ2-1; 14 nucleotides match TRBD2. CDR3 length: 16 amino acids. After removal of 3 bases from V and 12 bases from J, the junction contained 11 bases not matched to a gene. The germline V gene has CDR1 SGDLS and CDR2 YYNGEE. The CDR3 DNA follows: TGTGCCAGCAGCGCCCGAAAAGGACTAGCGGGGGGCGGGCAGTTCTTC. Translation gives CASSARKGLAGGGQFF.

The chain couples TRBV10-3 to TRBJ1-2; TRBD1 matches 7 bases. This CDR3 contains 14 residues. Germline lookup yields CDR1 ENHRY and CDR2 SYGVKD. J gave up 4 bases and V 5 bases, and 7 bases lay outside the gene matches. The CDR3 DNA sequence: TGTGCCATCAGTTTGGACAGGAAGGGCTATGGCTACACCTTC. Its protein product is CAISLDRKGYGYTF.

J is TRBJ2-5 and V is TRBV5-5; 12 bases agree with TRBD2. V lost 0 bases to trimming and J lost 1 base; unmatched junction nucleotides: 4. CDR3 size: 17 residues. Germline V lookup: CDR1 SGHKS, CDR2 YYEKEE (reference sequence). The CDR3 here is CASSLGLAGGIQETQYF. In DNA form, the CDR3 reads TGTGCCAGCAGCTTGGGGCTAGCGGGGGGGATCCAAGAGACCCAGTACTTC.

CDR3 sequence: CASSFQSYEQYF. In DNA form, the CDR3 reads TGTGCCAGCAGCTTCCAGTCCTACGAGCAGTACTTC. The V and J genes are TRBV5-6 and TRBJ2-7, with D unresolved. Trimming left V 2 bases short and J 1 base short, with 4 bases between. Looked up from germline, CDR1 is SGHDT and CDR2 is YYEEEE. The CDR3 length is 12 residues.

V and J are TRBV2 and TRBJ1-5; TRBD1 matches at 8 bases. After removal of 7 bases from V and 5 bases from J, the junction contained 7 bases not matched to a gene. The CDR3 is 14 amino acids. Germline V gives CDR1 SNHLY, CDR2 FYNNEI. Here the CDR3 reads CASNLDRAHQPQHF. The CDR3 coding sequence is TGTGCCAGCAATCTGGACAGGGCCCATCAGCCCCAGCATTTT.

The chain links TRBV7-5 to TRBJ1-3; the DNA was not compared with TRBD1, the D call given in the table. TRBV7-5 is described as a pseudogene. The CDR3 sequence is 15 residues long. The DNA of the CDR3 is TGTGTCAGAAGCTTAGTTTACAGGGGAGAAAACACCATATATTTT. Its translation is CVRSLVYRGENTIYF.

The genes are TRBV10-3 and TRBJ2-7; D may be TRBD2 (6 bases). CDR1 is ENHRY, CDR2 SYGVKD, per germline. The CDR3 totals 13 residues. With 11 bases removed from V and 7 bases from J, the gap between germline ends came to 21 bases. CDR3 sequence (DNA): TGTGCCGCGGTTAGCGGACTTTACGAAGAGCAGTACTTC. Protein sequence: CAAVSGLYEEQYF.

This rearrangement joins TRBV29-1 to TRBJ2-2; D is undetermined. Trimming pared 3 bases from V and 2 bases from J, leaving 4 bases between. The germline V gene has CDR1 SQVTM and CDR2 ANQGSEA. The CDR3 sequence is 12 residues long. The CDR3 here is CSVDFNTGELFF. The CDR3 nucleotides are TGCAGCGTTGACTTCAACACCGGGGAGCTGTTTTTT.

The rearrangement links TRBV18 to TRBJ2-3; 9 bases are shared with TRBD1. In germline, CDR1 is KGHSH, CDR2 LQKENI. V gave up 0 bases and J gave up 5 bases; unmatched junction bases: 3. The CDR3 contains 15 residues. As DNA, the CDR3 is TGTGCCAGCTCACCACCGACAGGGGGTCTAGATACGCAGTATTTT. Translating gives CASSPPTGGLDTQYF.

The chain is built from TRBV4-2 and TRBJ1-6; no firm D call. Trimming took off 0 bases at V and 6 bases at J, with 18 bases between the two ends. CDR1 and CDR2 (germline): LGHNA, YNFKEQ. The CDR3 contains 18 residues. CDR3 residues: CASSQELSLSLGNSPLHF. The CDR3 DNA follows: TGTGCCAGCAGCCAAGAATTGAGCTTAAGCCTAGGTAATTCACCCCTCCACTTT.

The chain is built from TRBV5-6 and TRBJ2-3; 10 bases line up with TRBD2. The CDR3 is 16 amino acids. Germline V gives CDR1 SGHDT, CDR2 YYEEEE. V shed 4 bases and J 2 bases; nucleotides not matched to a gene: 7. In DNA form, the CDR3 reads TGTGCCAGCAGCCTTGGACTAGCGGAAGTCACAGATACGCAGTATTTT. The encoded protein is CASSLGLAEVTDTQYF.

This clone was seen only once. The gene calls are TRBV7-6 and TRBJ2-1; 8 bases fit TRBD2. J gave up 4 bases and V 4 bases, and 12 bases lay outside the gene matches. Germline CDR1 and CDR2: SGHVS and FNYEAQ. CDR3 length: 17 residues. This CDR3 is CASSSLFLSGDYNEQFF. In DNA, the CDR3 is TGTGCCAGCAGCTCCCTTTTCCTTAGCGGGGATTACAATGAGCAGTTCTTC. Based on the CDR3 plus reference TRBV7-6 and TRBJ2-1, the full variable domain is GAGVSQSPRYKVTKRGQDVALRCDPISGHVSLYWYRQALGQGPEFLTYFNYEAQQDKSGLPNDRFSAERPEGSISTLTIQRTEQRDSAMYRCASSSLFLSGDYNEQFFGPGTRLTVL.

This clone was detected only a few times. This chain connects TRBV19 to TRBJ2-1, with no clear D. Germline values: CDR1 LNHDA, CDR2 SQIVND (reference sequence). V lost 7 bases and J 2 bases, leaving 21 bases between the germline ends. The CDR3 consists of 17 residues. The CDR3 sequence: CASTLPTVVSPYNEQFF. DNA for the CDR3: TGTGCCAGTACCCTACCCACCGTAGTCTCCCCCTACAATGAGCAGTTCTTC.

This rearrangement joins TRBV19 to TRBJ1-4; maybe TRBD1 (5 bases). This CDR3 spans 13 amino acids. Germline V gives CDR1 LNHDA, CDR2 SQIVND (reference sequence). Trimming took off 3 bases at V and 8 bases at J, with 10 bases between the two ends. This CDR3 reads CASSIVRGEKLFF. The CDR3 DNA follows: TGTGCCAGTAGTATCGTGCGGGGGGAAAAACTGTTTTTT.